This TCR beta chain was identified during a study of T cells after yellow fever vaccination. Points from the study as a whole: Abundant bulk-population clonotypes could contaminate the FACS-sorted repertoires. The CD4 and CD8 compartments had a small share of their clonotypes in common. Peaking on day 5 versus 15, the secondary response was faster but weaker.

On this clonotype: The antigen is unknown.

5'RACE template switching generated TCR cDNA, adding a universal primer site and UMIs. TCRdb itself ran the 5' RACE reads through MiXCR, one entry per CDR3 protein. The table has hundreds of thousands of distinct CDR3 sequences, approximately 13% seen once. The CDR3 sequence is 13 residues long. Trimming removed 6 bases from V and 2 bases from J; junction bases left unmatched: 1. Germline lookup yields CDR1 ENHRY and CDR2 SYGVKD. This sequence was found in a man aged 25-45 years who received the YFV17D yellow fever vaccine. V gene TRBV10-3 combines with J gene TRBJ2-3; 8 bases map to TRBD1. This material consisted of PBMCs, taken on the day of the yellow fever booster vaccination. The CDR3 here is CAIRGQDTDTQYF. The DNA of the CDR3 is TGTGCCATCAGGGGACAGGACACAGATACGCAGTATTTT.